This passage covers 4 T cell receptor beta chains from one sample sequenced in a study of T cell repertoires in aging, cancer and after chemotherapy (dated by TCRdb to about 2019). Sequenced using an Illumina MiSeq. Rearranged TRB sequences spanning V, D and J segments were amplified in a multiplex touch-down PCR with a mixed TRB-A/B primer pool. TCRdb passed the public sequencing reads through fastp at Q25 and MiXCR, retaining productive beta sequences. For every CDR3 protein sequence, its rows merge into one entry that carries the most common genes and DNA. The sample contains 1,700 or so distinct CDR3 sequences, approximately 40% of them found a single time. Together, the top ten hold less than 45% of the sample. Genomic DNA extracted from peripheral blood, rather than sorted cells or RNA, was used as the source for amplification of TCR beta rearrangements. The sequenced material came from blood. These receptors were collected from a human donor with a solid tumor.

The chain employs TRBV6-1 and TRBJ1-4; D is unresolved. Trimming removed 2 bases from V and 5 bases from J, with 12 bases in between. CDR3 length: 15 amino acids. CDR1 is MNHNS and CDR2 is SASEGT in the germline V gene. This CDR3 is CASSELSGENEKLFF. In nucleotides, the CDR3 is TGTGCCAGCAGTGAACTATCTGGGGAAAATGAAAAACTGTTTTTT.

The V and J genes are TRBV6-5 and TRBJ2-5; 8 bases match TRBD2. This CDR3 region has 14 residues. J gave up 2 bases and V 6 bases, and 5 bases lay outside the gene matches. Germline V gene lookup returns CDR1 MNHEY and CDR2 SVGAGI. Here the CDR3 reads CASRWGLDQETQYF. Here the CDR3 DNA reads TGTGCCAGCAGATGGGGACTAGATCAAGAGACCCAGTACTTC.

This clonotype was seen a few times. J is TRBJ1-5 and V is TRBV5-6; D is possibly TRBD1 (6 bases). Per germline, CDR1 SGHDT and CDR2 YYEEEE. V was clipped by 0 bases and J by 6 bases, with 16 bases between them. This CDR3 is 16 amino acids long. For the CDR3, the DNA is TGTGCCAGCAGCTTGGCGACAGGTCCCGCCCTTCAGCCCCAGCATTTT. This codes for CASSLATGPALQPQHF.

The chain carries TRBV20-1 and TRBJ1-4; possible D gene TRBD1, 6 bases. This CDR3 is built from 14 residues. Trimming removed 5 bases at V and 4 bases at J, with 14 bases between. Germline V lookup: CDR1 DFQATT, CDR2 SNEGSKA (reference sequence). The CDR3 region has the DNA TGCAGTGCTTCCCACAGGGCGGATAATGAAAAACTGTTTTTT. Encoded protein: CSASHRADNEKLFF.